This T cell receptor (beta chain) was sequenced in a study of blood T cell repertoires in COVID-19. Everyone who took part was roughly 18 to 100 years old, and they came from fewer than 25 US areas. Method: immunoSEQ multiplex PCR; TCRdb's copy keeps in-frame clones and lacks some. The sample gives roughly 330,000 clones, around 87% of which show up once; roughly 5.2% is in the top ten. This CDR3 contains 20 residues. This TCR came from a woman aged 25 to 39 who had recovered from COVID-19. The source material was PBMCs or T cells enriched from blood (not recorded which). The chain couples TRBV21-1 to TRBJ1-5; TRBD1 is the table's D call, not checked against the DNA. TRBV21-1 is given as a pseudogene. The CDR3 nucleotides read TGTGCCAGCAGCAAAGTGCACGACAGGGGGAACCCTAAGGGCAATCAGCCCCAGCATTTT. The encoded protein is CASSKVHDRGNPKGNQPQHF.